These T cell receptor beta chains were read from a single sample in a study of T cell changes during pregnancy in multiple sclerosis. Generated by immunoSEQ multiplex PCR, the TCRdb table keeps only in-frame clones and is missing some. The table records tens of thousands of clones, over 75% of them present only once. Sample: peripheral blood, taken in the first trimester of pregnancy. The receptors derive from a female donor in good health, enrolled as a control in a pregnancy study. Both conserved end residues are part of each CDR3. Each record gives: V gene, D gene, clone size, CDR3 protein. The D gene is left open where the match is weak. Size values are once, few and many counts, or a class for expanded clones, and some rows have none.

>TRBV5-1|.|.
CASSFLDGTSYEQYF
>TRBV6-5|TRBD2|.
CASSKLAGTDTQYF
>TRBV7-4|.|.
CASSLDGRRQHSGNTIYF
>TRBV5-4|.|.
CASSPGQGRGEKLFF
>TRBV10-3|.|once
CATQNSQGSNSPLHF
>TRBV19|.|.
CASSMGSSLGYNEQFF
>TRBV6-5|.|.
CASSSNGGTDTIYF
>TRBV6-5|.|.
CASRPLLGQGETQYF
>TRBV7-9|.|once
CASSPDGVRGGYTF
>TRBV2|.|.
CASSVLRTRQETQYF
>TRBV5-5|.|.
CASSPSPAGQPGYTF
>TRBV7-9|TRBD2|.
CASSLPTSGNEQFF
>TRBV7-8|TRBD2|.
CASSYTSGGVKETDTQYF
>TRBV27|TRBD1|.
CASSLRGVGENQPQHF
>TRBV5-1|.|.
CASSLDATGGSSYEQYF
>TRBV7-2|.|.
CASSPGVSGNTIYF
>TRBV6-1|TRBD1|.
CASSARGDSFGDEQFF
>TRBV18|TRBD1|.
CASSPRDRVVASDTQYF
>TRBV30|TRBD1|.
CALTGKETQYF
>TRBV7-2|.|.
CASSLALARGYNEQFF
>TRBV7-3|TRBD1|.
CASSLQGANTGELFF
>TRBV6-1|TRBD2|.
CASSERVGLAGVNEQFF
>TRBV19|.|once
CASKSGGYTF
>TRBV28|TRBD2|.
CASSVLAGDREQYF
>TRBV19|TRBD1|.
CASSLTTGHMNSPLHF
>TRBV30|.|.
CAWRGDQIGKNIQYF
>TRBV6-1|TRBD1|.
CASEEGQANQPQHF
>TRBV9|.|once
CASSYSGNYNEQFF
>TRBV6-1|.|.
CASSEARVSGYTF
>TRBV27|TRBD1|.
CASSLVQGISNQPQHF
>TRBV6-4|TRBD1|.
CASSPGQEHNEQFF
>TRBV10-3|.|few
CAISDGEGEAFF
>TRBV5-8|.|few
CASSFSIRNTGELFF
>TRBV2|TRBD1|once
CASRRTGGAKNIQYF
>TRBV7-9|TRBD1|.
CASSLLTGGVGEKLFF
>TRBV18|TRBD2|once
CASSPPGLAGGPDEQYF
>TRBV6-6|.|.
CASSYAGFGYGYTF
>TRBV28|TRBD1|.
CASSLQITGGNYGYTF
>TRBV10-2|TRBD2|.
CASSESSVAGWGTQYF
>TRBV2|.|.
CASEQPLSGNTIYF
>TRBV7-7|TRBD1|once
CASSAGTGGAKTQYF
>TRBV14|.|.
CASSQNPGYEQYF
>TRBV19|.|.
CASTTSLGSFYGYTF
>TRBV4-3|TRBD2|.
CASSQALAGARADTQYF
>TRBV7-6|TRBD1|.
CASSFGTDSSEQYF
>TRBV5-8|.|.
CASGGARGYTF
>TRBV5-1|.|.
CASSLGGQNIQYF
>TRBV30|.|few
CAEKRSAANTEAFF
>TRBV14|TRBD1|.
CASSHPGQGRVPYSGNTIYF
>TRBV6-5|.|.
CASRRTPGKNEQFF
>TRBV4-1|.|.
CASSSRELANEKLFF
>TRBV15|TRBD2|.
CATSGGGASNEQFF
>TRBV7-2|.|once
CASSSRLANTGELFF
>TRBV4-1|TRBD2|.
CASSQVEGLGREGDTQYF